The entry below describes one T cell receptor beta chain. Germline V gene sequence: CDR1 MDHEN, CDR2 SYDVKM. The CDR3 contains 17 residues. Losses at the gene ends were 6 bases for V and 7 bases for J; bases not matched to a gene: 15. TCRdb keeps only in-frame clones here, not all; method: immunoSEQ multiplex PCR. The sample carries about 180,000 clones, about 92% recorded once. This entry is derived from a study of control samples from healthy donors and cancer patients. Input material: blood. This chain joins TRBV28 and TRBJ2-1; TRBD2 agrees at 10 bases. This TCR derives from a man younger than 45 in good health. DNA of the CDR3: TGTGCCAGCAGCCCAACTAGCGGGAAAAGAGGTTTGAATGAGCAGTTCTTC. This sequence encodes CASSPTSGKRGLNEQFF.